A selection of T cell receptor beta chains follows, all from one sample in a study of T cell responses to AZD1222 COVID-19 vaccine. Using immunoSEQ multiplex PCR, the repertoire was profiled, and TCRdb retains in-frame clones only, with some absent. The sample has about 130,000 clones; over 85% are singletons. The sample in question was peripheral blood, obtained on day 0 of AZD1222 vaccination. These TCRs come from an adult in good health. CDR3s leave out the opening cysteine and the closing phenylalanine or tryptophan.

V gene | CDR3 protein
TRBV5-1 | ASSFLDRVETQY
TRBV18 | ASSATGGNEKLF
TRBV25-1 | ASRERQGNHEQF
TRBV5-1 | ASSLAGWAEAF
TRBV18 | ASSPAGTGAYEQY
TRBV5-6 | ASSPSTRVPIEGIEQY
TRBV3-1/TRBV3-2 | ASSQGNREREQF
TRBV11-2 | ASRARTGGPNEQF
TRBV7-9 | ASSLQAINSPLH
TRBV5-1 | ASSLAGQGARAF
TRBV4-2 | ASSQRRGTGGLLSGANVLT
TRBV10-1 | ASSRRKPEAF
TRBV7-6 | ASSLEGQSYFQETQY
TRBV6-5 | ASSYSSSVNYGYT
TRBV6-1 | ASSENVGSSYEQY
TRBV10-3 | ATSPLYEQY
TRBV7-9 | ASSLGTPTNYGYT
TRBV25-1 | ASSIGQGTYEQY
TRBV4-1 | ASSPGLGTDTQY
TRBV10-3 | AISDAGEQF
TRBV7-9 | ASSPPRYATNEKLF
TRBV7-9 | ASSLGLPDRGEKLF
TRBV6-2/TRBV6-3 | ASSWTGGADTQY
TRBV6-5 | ASSYGQGEGFGYT
TRBV11-2 | ASSPRWGQPDTQY
TRBV29-1 | SVVLWENTEAF
TRBV28 | ASRTTGDTEAF
TRBV19 | ASSKDRVQETQY
TRBV6-6 | ASSSGTGGPEAF
TRBV2 | ASRPQPNTEAF
TRBV7-2 | ASSPSQTAGRNTIY
TRBV7-9 | ASSLSDTDTQY
TRBV9 | ASSTRRSTGGTDTQY
TRBV3-1/TRBV3-2 | ASSQDTVTNYGYT
TRBV5-1 | ASTPSTQGTGNTIY